This T cell receptor (beta chain) was obtained from a study of regulatory T cells in long-lasting Graves disease. Time point indicated: persistent/refractory GD, antithyroid drugs over 5 years with positive TRAb. Isolated PBMC RNA provided the starting material for the TCR library. Graves' disease diagnoses followed American Thyroid Association guidelines. Deletions cut 4 bases from V and 5 bases from J, with 9 bases between. The CDR3 extends over 13 amino acids. Per the germline V gene, CDR1 is LNHDA and CDR2 is SQIVND (reference sequence). Arm-PCR of CDR3 regions with iRepertoire HTBI primers generated TCR beta libraries. Source study methods: Some 60 TRBV and some 14 TRBJ segments were identified across samples. MiXCR was run by TCRdb on the multiplex PCR reads, yielding one entry per CDR3 protein. None of the V and J calls come from the authors' own analysis; TCRdb made them. Counted here are about 460,000 distinct CDR3 sequences, under 25% occurring once; the ten biggest clones make up 13%.

This sequence originates from a female donor with Graves disease. V gene TRBV19 combines with J gene TRBJ2-4, with D possibly being TRBD2 (5 bases). The sequences come from peripheral blood mononuclear cells (PBMCs), collected when the disease was refractory, from a patient treated with antithyroid drugs. The CDR3 DNA reads as TGTGCCAGTAGTAACCGGGAACAAAACATTCAGTACTTC. The encoded protein is CASSNREQNIQYF.